Reported below is one TCR beta chain. Its target is not known. The sample's treatment: oral pan-JAK inhibitor, 5-10 mg twice daily. Peripheral blood and lesional scalp punch biopsies were taken from alopecia areata patients. Sorting from PBMCs produced CD4+ and CD8+ T cells. TCR sequencing used cDNA made by reverse transcription of extracted RNA. Libraries were prepared by immunoSEQ multiplex PCR; TCRdb keeps only in-frame clonotypes and omits some of them. Altogether about 110,000 clones are present, less than 90% being singletons, with the ten largest covering around a quarter. This entry comes from a study of CD8+ T cells in alopecia areata. The wider study: The drug, tofacitinib, lasted 6 to 18 months, followed by 6 months off drug. Study-wide points: Association of baseline CD8+ expansion with response is uncertain owing to one nonresponder.

The CDR3 runs 14 residues. The germline V gene has CDR1 MNHNS and CDR2 SASEGT. V was clipped by 6 bases and J by 7 bases; unmatched bases: 5. The V call is TRBV6-1, the J call TRBJ1-6; 8 bases line up with TRBD1. The sample here was CD8+ T cells sorted from blood, taken at week 24, from a patient treated with tofacitinib. The receptor comes from a human donor with alopecia areata. CDR3 bases: TGTGCCAGCAGCAGGACAGGGAACAATTCACCCCTCCACTTT. Its protein is CASSRTGNNSPLHF.